Each of the 15 T cell receptor beta chains below was sequenced from the same sample in a study of OX40 agonist ivuxolimab in advanced cancers. Clones were read by immunoSEQ multiplex PCR, and TCRdb kept only the in-frame ones, dropping some. The sample holds under 95,000 clones; 86% are singletons and the top ten take under 7.5%. The source material was CD4+ or CD8+ T cells sorted from blood, sampled in a trial of the OX40 agonist ivuxolimab. Receptor source: an adult with an advanced solid tumor such as melanoma, head and neck, liver or kidney cancer.

The chain couples TRBV19 to TRBJ2-3, with TRBD2 identical over 8 bases. The CDR3 totals 15 residues. Germline V gives CDR1 LNHDA, CDR2 SQIVND (reference sequence). V dropped 7 bases and J dropped 6; count of bases not matched to a gene: 12. The CDR3 nucleotides are TGTGCCAGTACCACCGGGACTAGGAGCCTGGATACGCAGTATTTT. As protein: CASTTGTRSLDTQYF.

This clone was recorded once. The rearrangement uses TRBV5-1 and TRBJ2-1; 10 nucleotides match TRBD2. Trimming took 3 bases from V and 5 from J; bases not matched to a gene: 20. The CDR3 spans 20 residues. From germline, CDR1 is SGHRS and CDR2 YFSETQ. In DNA form, the CDR3 reads TGCGCCAGCAGCTCCCTTATGCTAGCGGGGGAGATTGTATTTAACAATGAGCAGTTCTTC. Its translation is CASSSLMLAGEIVFNNEQFF.

The chain couples TRBV11-2 to TRBJ2-7, with 7 bases that match TRBD2. V was clipped by 2 bases and J by 0 bases; unmatched bases: 4. The CDR3 consists of 15 residues. Per germline, CDR1 SGHAT and CDR2 FQNNGV. CDR3 sequence reads: CASSLFSGPSYEQYF. CDR3 nucleotides: TGTGCCAGCAGCTTATTTAGCGGGCCCTCCTACGAGCAGTACTTC.

V is TRBV12-5 and J is TRBJ1-1; 8 bases are shared with TRBD1. There are 12 residues in the CDR3. J lost 8 bases, V lost 7 bases, and 6 bases had no gene match. The germline V gene has CDR1 LGHNT and CDR2 FRNRAP. The CDR3 DNA reads TGTGCTAGTGATCCAGGGGGCTTGGAAGCTTTCTTT. Its translation: CASDPGGLEAFF.

The CDR3 here is CASSQSTSGGGRWNNEQFF. CDR3 bases: TGCGCCAGCAGCCAATCGACTAGCGGGGGGGGACGTTGGAACAATGAGCAGTTCTTC. The chain links TRBV4-1 to TRBJ2-1; 14 bases are a match to TRBD2. CDR3 size: 19 residues. V was pared by 2 bases and J by 5 bases, with 11 bases of the junction left unmatched. Per germline, CDR1 MGHRA and CDR2 YSYEKL.

The CDR3 DNA sequence: TGTGCCAGCAGTGGGGGCGGATACTACGAGCAGTACTTC. This codes for CASSGGGYYEQYF. The chain recombines TRBV6-1 with TRBJ2-7; TRBD1 is a possible D gene (5 bases). V was shortened by 4 bases and J by 3 bases, with 10 bases between the two germline ends. The CDR3 contains 13 residues. Germline CDR1 reads MNHNS; CDR2 reads SASEGT.

The chain has TRBV9 and TRBJ1-1; D might be TRBD1 (5 bases). The germline CDR1 and CDR2 sequences are SGDLS and YYNGEE. V shed 0 bases and J shed 0 bases, with 9 bases lying between them. The CDR3 spans 15 residues. CDR3: CASSVVGTVNTEAFF. The CDR3 nucleotides read TGTGCCAGCAGCGTAGTCGGGACGGTGAACACTGAAGCTTTCTTT.

The chain has TRBV6-5 and TRBJ2-2, with 11 nucleotides matching TRBD1. Germline V lookup: CDR1 MNHEY, CDR2 SVGAGI. With 6 bases clipped from V and 4 bases from J, the junction kept 4 bases outside the gene matches. The length of the CDR3 is 15 residues. The CDR3 protein is CASRDRGLRTGELFF. The CDR3 DNA reads as TGTGCCAGCAGGGACAGGGGGCTGCGCACCGGGGAGCTGTTTTTT.

Only a few counts were recorded for this clone. The chain couples TRBV5-8 to TRBJ2-3; D is uncertain. Trimming removed 2 bases from V and 3 bases from J, with 7 bases in between. CDR1 and CDR2 from the germline V gene are SGHTS and YDEGEE. The CDR3 covers 13 residues. The CDR3 loop reads CASSLSRTDTQYF. The CDR3 DNA sequence: TGTGCCAGCAGCTTATCCAGGACAGATACGCAGTATTTT.

This clone occurred a few times. The J gene is TRBJ1-4, the V gene TRBV6-1; possible D gene TRBD1, 5 bases. This CDR3 contains 15 residues. The V and J ends lost 1 base and 7 bases respectively, with 13 bases between them. Germline V CDR1 and CDR2: MNHNS, SASEGT. The CDR3 nucleotides read TGTGCCAGCAGTGAAGGGGCGGCAGGGAGTGAAAAACTGTTTTTT. Amino acid sequence: CASSEGAAGSEKLFF.

V is TRBV30 and J is TRBJ1-2; 9 bases map to TRBD1. This CDR3 comprises 14 residues. V lost 1 base to trimming and J lost 4 bases; unmatched junction nucleotides: 4. Germline values: CDR1 GTSNPN, CDR2 SVGIG (reference sequence). For the CDR3, the DNA is TGTGCCTGGAGTGAGGGACAGGGACCCTATGGCTACACCTTC. Encoded protein: CAWSEGQGPYGYTF.

This clone has only a few counts. The chain links TRBV30 to TRBJ2-7; D not resolved. Trimming took off 2 bases at V and 2 bases at J, with 10 bases between the two ends. Germline CDR1 GTSNPN, CDR2 SVGIG (reference sequence). This CDR3 region has 13 residues. As DNA, the CDR3 is TGTGCCTGGAGTTCCCGGCGAACCTACGAGCAGTACTTC. Residues: CAWSSRRTYEQYF. Full variable domain (outside the CDR3, taken from reference TRBV30 and TRBJ2-7): SQTIHQWPATLVQPVGSPLSLECTVEGTSNPNLYWYRQAAGRGLQLLFYSVGIGQISSEVPQNLSASRPQDRQFILSSKKLLLSDSGFYLCAWSSRRTYEQYFGPGTRLTVT.

V and J are TRBV6-6 and TRBJ2-1; the match to TRBD2 covers 7 bases. Trimming removed 5 bases from V and 8 bases from J; junction bases left unmatched: 15. This CDR3 comprises 16 residues. Germline CDR1 is MNHNY and CDR2 is SVGAGI (reference sequence). The CDR3 spells CASSQPWAGVRYEQFF. In DNA, the CDR3 is TGTGCCAGCAGTCAGCCCTGGGCGGGAGTACGGTATGAGCAGTTCTTC.

V gene TRBV27 combines with J gene TRBJ2-3, with TRBD2 identical over 9 bases. The CDR3 spans 17 residues. V lost 4 bases, J lost 0 bases, and 8 bases stayed unmatched. Germline CDR1 and CDR2: MNHEY and SMNVEV (reference sequence). CDR3 residues: CASSSPGLAGSTDTQYF. CDR3 sequence (DNA): TGTGCCAGCAGTTCACCCGGTCTAGCGGGGAGCACAGATACGCAGTATTTT.

CDR3 nucleotides: TGCAGCGGAGGGAACACCGGGGAGCTGTTTTTT. Translating gives CSGGNTGELFF. V and J are TRBV29-1 and TRBJ2-2; D gene ambiguous. Germline loops: CDR1 SQVTM, CDR2 ANQGSEA. The CDR3 extends over 11 amino acids. Trimming removed 7 bases at V and 1 base at J, with 4 bases between.